This T cell receptor beta chain was sequenced for a study of identical twins. Broader study findings: Carriage of fewer insertions was seen in abundant cord blood beta clonotypes, whereas memory repertoires showed none.

The sample holds many counts of this clonotype. Its antigen remains unknown. From the 5' RACE reads, TCRdb called clonotypes with MiXCR, one entry per CDR3 protein. Of around 480,000 distinct CDR3 sequences in the sample, approximately 15% are singletons; the top ten hold approximately 0.52%. This sample also belongs to another study, concerning yellow fever vaccine responses in identical twins.

The receptor's source is a woman aged 18 to 35 in good health. Sequencing was carried out using CD4+ T cells sorted from blood.

CDR3 nucleotides: TGTGCCATCAGTGAGACGACTGCACTCTCTGGAAACACCATATATTTT. Translated: CAISETTALSGNTIYF. The chain employs TRBV10-3 and TRBJ1-3, with unresolved D. CDR1 and CDR2 (germline): ENHRY, SYGVKD. CDR3 size: 16 residues. The germline V and J ends were trimmed by 2 bases and 0 bases, with 11 bases remaining between them.